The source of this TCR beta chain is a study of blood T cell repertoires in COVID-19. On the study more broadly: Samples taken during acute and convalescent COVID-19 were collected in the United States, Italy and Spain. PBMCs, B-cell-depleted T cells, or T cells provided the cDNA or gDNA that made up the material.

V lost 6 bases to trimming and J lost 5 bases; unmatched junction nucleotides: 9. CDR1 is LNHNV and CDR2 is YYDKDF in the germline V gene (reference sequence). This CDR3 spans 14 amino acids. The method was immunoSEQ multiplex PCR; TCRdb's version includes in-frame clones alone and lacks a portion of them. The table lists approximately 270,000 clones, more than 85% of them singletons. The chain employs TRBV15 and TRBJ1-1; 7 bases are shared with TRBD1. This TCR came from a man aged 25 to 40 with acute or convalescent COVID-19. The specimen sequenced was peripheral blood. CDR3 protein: CATSNDRASTEAFF. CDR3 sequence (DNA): TGTGCCACCAGTAATGACAGGGCGTCGACTGAAGCTTTCTTT.